The 23 T cell receptor beta chains below all came from one sample that was sequenced in a study of CD8+ T cells in alopecia areata. Following RNA extraction, reverse transcription yielded cDNA that acted as the sequencing template. Measured with immunoSEQ multiplex PCR; TCRdb has only the in-frame clones, and not every one. The sample records over 250,000 clones, about 60% being singletons. Treatment denoted: oral pan-JAK inhibitor, 5-10 mg twice daily. The specimen was CD4+ T cells sorted from blood, collected around week 53, from a patient treated with tofacitinib. The receptors stem from a human donor with alopecia areata.

The genes are TRBV29-1 and TRBJ2-3; 7 bases fit TRBD1. The germline gives CDR1 SQVTM, CDR2 ANQGSEA. Germline trimming cut 1 base from V and 0 bases from J; bases unmatched to any gene: 10. CDR3 size: 17 residues. The CDR3 loop reads CSVEVLTGARSTDTQYF. The CDR3 DNA reads TGCAGCGTTGAAGTACTAACAGGGGCGCGAAGCACAGATACGCAGTATTTT.

V and J are TRBV25-1 and TRBJ1-2; D might be TRBD1 (6 bases). Germline V CDR1 and CDR2: MGHDK, SYGVNS. Trimming removed 4 bases from V and 3 bases from J, with 12 bases in between. This CDR3 contains 14 residues. The CDR3, as DNA: TGTGCCAGCAGTGTCACGACAGGTGACTATGGCTACACCTTC. This encodes CASSVTTGDYGYTF.

The gene calls are TRBV7-9 and TRBJ1-6, with no clear D. V gave up 9 bases and J gave up 7 bases, with 13 bases separating them. The CDR3 extends over 13 amino acids. Germline V gene lookup returns CDR1 SEHNR and CDR2 FQNEAQ (reference sequence). The chain's CDR3 is CASSRLPNSPLHF. The CDR3 DNA is TGTGCCAGTAGCCGTCTACCAAATTCACCCCTCCACTTT. The variable domain in full, with the rest retrieved from reference TRBV7-9 and TRBJ1-6, is DTGVSQNPRHKITKRGQNVTFRCDPISEHNRLYWYRQTLGQGPEFLTYFQNEAQLEKSRLLSDRFSAERPKGSFSTLEIQRTEQGDSAMYLCASSRLPNSPLHFGNGTRLTVT.

This clone was picked up a small number of times. The chain links TRBV29-1 to TRBJ1-5; D remains ambiguous. V was cut by 1 base and J by 9 bases, with 13 bases left in between. The CDR3 totals 13 residues. The V gene's germline CDR1 is SQVTM and CDR2 ANQGSEA. CDR3 coding DNA: TGCAGCGTTGAAGTTGTGGGTTCGGGGCCCCAGCATTTT. Amino acids: CSVEVVGSGPQHF.

This sequence joins TRBV15 and TRBJ2-5; 12 bases fit TRBD1. Trimming removed 3 bases from V and 5 bases from J; junction bases left unmatched: 4. The CDR3 totals 15 residues. CDR1 and CDR2 (germline): LNHNV, YYDKDF (reference sequence). The CDR3 region is CATSSRDRGHETQYF. Here the CDR3 DNA reads TGTGCCACCAGCAGCCGGGACAGGGGGCACGAGACCCAGTACTTC.

This clone appeared a few times. This sequence joins TRBV4-3 and TRBJ1-4; TRBD1 might be the D (6 bases). The V end lost 1 base, the J end lost 3 bases, and 12 bases lay between the germline ends. Germline values: CDR1 LGHNA, CDR2 YSLEER. This CDR3 region has 16 residues. CDR3 coding DNA: TGCGCCAGCAGCCAAGCCCGGGGGCTCGCTAATGAAAAACTGTTTTTT. Its translation is CASSQARGLANEKLFF.

The V call is TRBV29-1, the J call TRBJ2-5; TRBD2 agrees at 11 bases. The CDR3 has 11 amino acids. J gave up 11 bases and V 6 bases, and 5 bases lay outside the gene matches. In germline, CDR1 is SQVTM, CDR2 ANQGSEA. In DNA, the CDR3 is TGCAGCGTCGGGACTAGCGGTACTCAGTACTTC. This translates into CSVGTSGTQYF.

V and J are TRBV29-1 and TRBJ2-1; D might be TRBD2 (6 bases). This CDR3 contains 13 residues. With 4 bases removed from V and 4 bases from J, the gap between germline ends came to 11 bases. Germline V gene lookup returns CDR1 SQVTM and CDR2 ANQGSEA. CDR3 coding DNA: TGCAGCGTTGGCGGCGGGGTTTACAATGAGCAGTTCTTC. Residues: CSVGGGVYNEQFF.

This clone came up a few times. The chain joins TRBV20-1 to TRBJ1-1; D remains ambiguous. Trimming took off 6 bases at V and 8 bases at J, with 13 bases between the two ends. This CDR3 contains 11 residues. The germline V gene has CDR1 DFQATT and CDR2 SNEGSKA (reference sequence). DNA for the CDR3: TGCAGTGCCGTTGGGCCGGGGGAAGCTTTCTTT. It codes for CSAVGPGEAFF.

Concerning this clone: The same CDR3 arises from other DNA sequences in this sample as well. The chain couples TRBV29-1 to TRBJ1-2; TRBD1 agrees at 9 bases. Germline CDR1 SQVTM, CDR2 ANQGSEA. The junction had 0 bases not matched to a gene; V was cut back by 4 bases and J by 3 bases. The CDR3 has 12 residues. The CDR3 protein is CSVGQGDYGYTF. The CDR3 nucleotides are TGCAGCGTTGGACAGGGGGACTATGGCTACACCTTC.

The chain couples TRBV29-1 to TRBJ1-5; D is perhaps TRBD1 (6 bases). The V gene's germline CDR1 is SQVTM and CDR2 ANQGSEA. V was pared by 8 bases and J by 0 bases, with 11 bases between. The CDR3 has 13 amino acids. CDR3 amino acids: CSIRTDSNQPQHF. Written as DNA, the CDR3 is TGCAGCATTCGGACAGATAGCAATCAGCCCCAGCATTTT.

The V and J genes are TRBV5-4 and TRBJ1-1; D unclear. Germline-derived CDR1 and CDR2 are SGHNT and YYREEE (reference sequence). The CDR3 spans 13 residues. Trimming took 0 bases from V and 0 from J, leaving 3 bases between them. DNA for the CDR3: TGTGCCAGCAGCTTGGAGATGAACACTGAAGCTTTCTTT. Encoded protein: CASSLEMNTEAFF.

The V and J genes are TRBV19 and TRBJ1-1; D is unclear. The germline V and J ends were trimmed by 7 bases and 4 bases, with 13 bases remaining between them. The CDR3 covers 13 residues. The germline CDR1 and CDR2 sequences are LNHDA and SQIVND (reference sequence). CDR3 nucleotide sequence: TGTGCCAGTACTGGGGTTCGTTTCACTGAAGCTTTCTTT. Encoded protein: CASTGVRFTEAFF.

The chain is built from TRBV10-2 and TRBJ2-7; 8 bases align to TRBD1. Germline loops: CDR1 WSHSY, CDR2 SAAADI. The CDR3 contains 14 residues. V gave up 5 bases and J gave up 1 base; unmatched junction bases: 4. The CDR3 sequence: CASSRGQVSYEQYF. CDR3 coding DNA: TGCGCCAGCAGTCGGGGACAGGTGTCCTACGAGCAGTACTTC.

The CDR3 region is CASKGQGSGANVLTF. The CDR3 DNA follows: TGTGCCAGCAAGGGACAGGGATCTGGGGCCAACGTCCTGACTTTC. The rearrangement joins TRBV6-5 to TRBJ2-6; 9 bases are a match to TRBD1. The germline CDR1 and CDR2 sequences are MNHEY and SVGAGI. The ends lost 7 bases at V and 1 base at J; junction bases unmatched: 2. This CDR3 spans 15 amino acids.

This chain connects TRBV7-6 to TRBJ2-5, with TRBD2 matching over 9 bases. This CDR3 has 15 amino acids. Looked up from germline, CDR1 is SGHVS and CDR2 is FNYEAQ. The V gene end was trimmed by 5 bases and the J gene end by 2 bases; junction bases not matched to a gene: 6. The DNA of the CDR3 is TGTGCCAGCAGCCCTCAGAGCGGGGGGCAAGAGACCCAGTACTTC. It translates to CASSPQSGGQETQYF.

The chain employs TRBV10-3 and TRBJ2-7; TRBD2 agrees at 8 bases. Germline CDR1 ENHRY, CDR2 SYGVKD. The ends lost 0 bases at V and 3 bases at J; junction bases unmatched: 7. There are 16 residues in the CDR3. The CDR3 DNA sequence: TGTGCCATCAGTGAGTCGACGGGAGGGGGTTACTACGAGCAGTACTTC. Protein sequence: CAISESTGGGYYEQYF.

The V and J genes are TRBV7-2 and TRBJ1-5; D gene uncertain. The CDR3 sequence is 15 residues long. V shed 5 bases and J shed 6 bases, with 17 bases lying between them. Germline V gene lookup returns CDR1 SGHTA and CDR2 FQGNSA. CDR3 sequence reads: CASSPPGGSGQPQHF. The CDR3 nucleotides read TGTGCCAGCAGCCCACCCGGAGGTAGCGGTCAGCCCCAGCATTTT. Supplemented by reference TRBV7-2 and TRBJ1-5, the full variable domain reads GAGVSQSPSNKVTEKGKDVELRCDPISGHTALYWYRQSLGQGLEFLIYFQGNSAPDKSGLPSDRFSAERTGGSVSTLTIQRTQQEDSAVYLCASSPPGGSGQPQHFGDGTRLSIL.

This clone appeared a few times. V and J are TRBV6-1 and TRBJ1-5, with 10 nucleotides matching TRBD1. The CDR3 spans 16 residues. Germline CDR1 and CDR2: MNHNS and SASEGT. V trimming: 4 bases; J trimming: 2 bases; junction bases outside the gene matches: 5. CDR3 in amino acids: CASSGRQGAGNQPQHF. The CDR3, as DNA: TGTGCCAGCAGTGGCCGACAGGGGGCGGGCAATCAGCCCCAGCATTTT.

This chain connects TRBV14 to TRBJ1-6, with unresolved D. V was clipped by 0 bases and J by 9 bases, with 12 bases between them. Per the germline V gene, CDR1 is SGHDN and CDR2 is FVKESK. The CDR3 has 15 amino acids. In DNA form, the CDR3 reads TGTGCCAGCAGCCAAGAGTGGGTAGGGCGTTCACCCCTCCACTTT. Protein: CASSQEWVGRSPLHF.

This clone occurred a few times. The junction shows a germline mismatch at one end, possibly a read error. The chain combines TRBV7-7 with TRBJ2-1, with D unclear. CDR3 length: 13 amino acids. Germline lookup yields CDR1 SSHAT and CDR2 FNYEAQ (reference sequence). As DNA, the CDR3 is TGTGCTAGCAGCTCCGGACCCAACAATGAGCAGTTCTTC. Translated: CASSSGPNNEQFF.

The V and J genes are TRBV7-8 and TRBJ2-5; a possible D gene is TRBD1 (8 bases). From germline, CDR1 is SGHVS and CDR2 FQNEAQ. Trimming stripped 5 bases from V and 5 bases from J, with 18 bases between. The CDR3 has 15 residues. CDR3 nucleotides: TGTGCCAGCAGCCCAAGACAGGGGAGGGAGGAGACCCAGTACTTC. Its translation: CASSPRQGREETQYF. The full variable domain, completed using reference TRBV7-8 and TRBJ2-5, is GAGVSQSPRYKVAKRGQDVALRCDPISGHVSLFWYQQALGQGPEFLTYFQNEAQLDKSGLPSDRFFAERPEGSVSTLKIQRTQQEDSAVYLCASSPRQGREETQYFGPGTRLLVL.

The gene calls are TRBV13 and TRBJ1-3; D is ambiguous. The CDR3 extends over 16 amino acids. The V end was cut by 3 bases, the J end by 0 bases, with 12 bases between. Germline CDR1 and CDR2: PRHDT and FYEKMQ (reference sequence). CDR3 region: CASSFLIKPSGNTIYF. The CDR3 DNA reads as TGTGCCAGCAGCTTCCTGATAAAACCCTCTGGAAACACCATATATTTT.